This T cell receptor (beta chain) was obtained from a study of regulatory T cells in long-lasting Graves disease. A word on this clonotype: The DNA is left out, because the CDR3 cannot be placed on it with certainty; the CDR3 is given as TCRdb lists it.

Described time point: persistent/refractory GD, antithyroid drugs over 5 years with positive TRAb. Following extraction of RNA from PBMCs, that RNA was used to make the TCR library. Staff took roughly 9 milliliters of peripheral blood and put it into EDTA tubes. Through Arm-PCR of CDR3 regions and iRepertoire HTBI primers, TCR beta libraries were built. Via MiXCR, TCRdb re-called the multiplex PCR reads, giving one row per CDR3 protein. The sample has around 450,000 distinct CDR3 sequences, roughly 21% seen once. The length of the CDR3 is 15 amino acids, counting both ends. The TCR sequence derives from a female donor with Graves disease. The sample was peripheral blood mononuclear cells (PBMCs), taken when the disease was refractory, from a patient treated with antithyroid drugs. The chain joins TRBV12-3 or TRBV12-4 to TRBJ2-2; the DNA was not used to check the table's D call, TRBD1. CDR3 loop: CASSFGPGGTGELFF.